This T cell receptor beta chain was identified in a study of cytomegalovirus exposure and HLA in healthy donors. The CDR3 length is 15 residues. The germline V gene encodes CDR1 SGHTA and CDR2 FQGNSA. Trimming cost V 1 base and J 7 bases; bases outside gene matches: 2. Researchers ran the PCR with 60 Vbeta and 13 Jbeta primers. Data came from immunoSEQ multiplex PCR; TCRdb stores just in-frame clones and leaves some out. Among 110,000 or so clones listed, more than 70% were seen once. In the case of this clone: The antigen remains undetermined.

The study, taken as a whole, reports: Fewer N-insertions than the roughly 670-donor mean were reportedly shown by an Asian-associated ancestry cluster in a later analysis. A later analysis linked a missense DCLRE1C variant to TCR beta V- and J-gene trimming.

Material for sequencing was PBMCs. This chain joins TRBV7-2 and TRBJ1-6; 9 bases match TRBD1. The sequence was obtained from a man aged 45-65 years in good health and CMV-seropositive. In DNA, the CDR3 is TGTGCCAGCAGCTTAGGGACAGGGGTAAATTCACCCCTCCACTTT. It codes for CASSLGTGVNSPLHF. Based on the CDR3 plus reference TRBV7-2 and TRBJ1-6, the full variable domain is GAGVSQSPSNKVTEKGKDVELRCDPISGHTALYWYRQSLGQGLEFLIYFQGNSAPDKSGLPSDRFSAERTGGSVSTLTIQRTQQEDSAVYLCASSLGTGVNSPLHFGNGTRLTVT.